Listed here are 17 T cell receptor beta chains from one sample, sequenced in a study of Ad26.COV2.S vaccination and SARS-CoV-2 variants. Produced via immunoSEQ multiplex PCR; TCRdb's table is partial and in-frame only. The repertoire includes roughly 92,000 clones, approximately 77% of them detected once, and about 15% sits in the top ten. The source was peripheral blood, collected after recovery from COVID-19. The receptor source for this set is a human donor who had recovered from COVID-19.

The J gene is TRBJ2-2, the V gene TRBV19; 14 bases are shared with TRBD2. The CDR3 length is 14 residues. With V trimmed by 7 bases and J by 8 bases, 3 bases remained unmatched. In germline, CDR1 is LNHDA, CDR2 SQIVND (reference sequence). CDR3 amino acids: CASMTSGRVGELFF. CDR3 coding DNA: TGTGCCAGTATGACTAGCGGGAGGGTTGGGGAGCTGTTTTTT.

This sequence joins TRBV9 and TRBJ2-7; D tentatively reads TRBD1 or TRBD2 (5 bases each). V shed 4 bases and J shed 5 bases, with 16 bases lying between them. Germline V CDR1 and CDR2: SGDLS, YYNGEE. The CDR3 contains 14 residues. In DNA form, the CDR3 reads TGTGCCAGCAGCTTACTAGGGGTAGCGAACGAGCAGTACTTC. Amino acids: CASSLLGVANEQYF.

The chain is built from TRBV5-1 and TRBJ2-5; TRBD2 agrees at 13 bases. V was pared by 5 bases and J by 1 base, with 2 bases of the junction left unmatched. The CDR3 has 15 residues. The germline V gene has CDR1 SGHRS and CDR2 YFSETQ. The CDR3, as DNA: TGCGCCAGCAGGGGACTAGCGGGGCCCCAAGAGACCCAGTACTTC. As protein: CASRGLAGPQETQYF.

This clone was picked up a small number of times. CDR3 sequence: CASSFGVGNTIYF. For the CDR3, the DNA is TGTGCCAGCAGTTTCGGGGTCGGAAACACCATATATTTT. V gene TRBV28 combines with J gene TRBJ1-3; unclear D gene. Trimming took off 3 bases at V and 4 bases at J, with 7 bases between the two ends. Germline lookup yields CDR1 MDHEN and CDR2 SYDVKM. This CDR3 region has 13 residues.

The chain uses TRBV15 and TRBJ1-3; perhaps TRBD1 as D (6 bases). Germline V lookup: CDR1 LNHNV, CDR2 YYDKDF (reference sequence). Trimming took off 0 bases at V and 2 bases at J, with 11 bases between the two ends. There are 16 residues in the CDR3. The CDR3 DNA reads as TGTGCCACCAGCAGAGATTGGGGGGCAACTGGAAACACCATATATTTT. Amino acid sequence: CATSRDWGATGNTIYF.

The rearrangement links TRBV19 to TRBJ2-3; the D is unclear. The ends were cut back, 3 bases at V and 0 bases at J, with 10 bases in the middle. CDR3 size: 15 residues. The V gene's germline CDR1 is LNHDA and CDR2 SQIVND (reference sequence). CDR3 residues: CASSMMSSSTDTQYF. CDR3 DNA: TGTGCCAGTAGTATGATGTCTTCTAGCACAGATACGCAGTATTTT.

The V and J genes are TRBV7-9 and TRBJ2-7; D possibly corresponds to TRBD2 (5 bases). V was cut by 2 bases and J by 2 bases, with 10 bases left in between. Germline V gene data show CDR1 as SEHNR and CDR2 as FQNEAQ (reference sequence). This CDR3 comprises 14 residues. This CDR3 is CASSLSGRTYEQYF. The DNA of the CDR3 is TGTGCCAGCAGCTTAAGCGGACGGACCTACGAGCAGTACTTC.

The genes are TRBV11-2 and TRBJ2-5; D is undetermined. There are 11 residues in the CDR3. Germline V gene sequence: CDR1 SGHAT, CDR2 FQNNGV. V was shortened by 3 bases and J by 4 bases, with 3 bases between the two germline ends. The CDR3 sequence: CASSFRETQYF. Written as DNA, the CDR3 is TGTGCCAGCAGCTTCCGAGAGACCCAGTACTTC.

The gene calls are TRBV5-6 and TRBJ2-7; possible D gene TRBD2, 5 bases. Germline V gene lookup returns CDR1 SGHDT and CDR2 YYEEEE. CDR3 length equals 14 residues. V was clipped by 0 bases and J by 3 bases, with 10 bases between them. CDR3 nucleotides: TGTGCCAGCAGCTTGGCTTGGGAGAGCTACGAGCAGTACTTC. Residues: CASSLAWESYEQYF.

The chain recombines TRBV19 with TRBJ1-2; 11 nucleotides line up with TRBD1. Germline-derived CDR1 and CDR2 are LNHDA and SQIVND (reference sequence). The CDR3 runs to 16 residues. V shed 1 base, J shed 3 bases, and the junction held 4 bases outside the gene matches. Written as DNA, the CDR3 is TGTGCCAGTAGTATAGGGACAGGGGGCGCTGACTATGGCTACACCTTC. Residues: CASSIGTGGADYGYTF.

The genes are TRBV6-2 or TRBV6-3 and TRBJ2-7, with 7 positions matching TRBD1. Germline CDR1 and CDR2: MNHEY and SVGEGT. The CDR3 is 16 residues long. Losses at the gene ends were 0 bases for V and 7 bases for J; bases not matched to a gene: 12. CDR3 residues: CASSYSTDRDIIEQYF. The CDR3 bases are TGTGCCAGCAGTTACTCGACTGACAGGGATATAATAGAGCAGTACTTC.

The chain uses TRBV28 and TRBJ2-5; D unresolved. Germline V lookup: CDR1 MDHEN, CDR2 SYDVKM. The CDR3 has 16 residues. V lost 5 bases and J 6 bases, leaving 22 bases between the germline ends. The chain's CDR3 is CASSPHPGPRGQTQYF. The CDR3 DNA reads TGTGCCAGCAGTCCTCACCCCGGACCCCGAGGACAGACCCAGTACTTC. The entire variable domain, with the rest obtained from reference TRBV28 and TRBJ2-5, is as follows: DVKVTQSSRYLVKRTGEKVFLECVQDMDHENMFWYRQDPGLGLRLIYFSYDVKMKEKGDIPEGYSVSREKKERFSLILESASTNQTSMYLCASSPHPGPRGQTQYFGPGTRLLVL.

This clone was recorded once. The CDR3 region has the DNA TGTGCCAGCTCTTCTCGAACCGGGACTAAGGGCTACACCTTC. This sequence encodes CASSSRTGTKGYTF. The chain has TRBV28 and TRBJ1-2; the D gene is possibly TRBD1 (5 bases). This CDR3 contains 14 residues. Trimming removed 8 bases at V and 8 bases at J, with 21 bases between. CDR1 and CDR2 (germline): MDHEN, SYDVKM.

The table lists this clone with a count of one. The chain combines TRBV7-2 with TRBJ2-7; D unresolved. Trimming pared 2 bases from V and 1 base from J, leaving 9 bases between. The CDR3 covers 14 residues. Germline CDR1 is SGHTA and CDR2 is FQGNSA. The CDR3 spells CASSLMPSSYEQYF. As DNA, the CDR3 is TGTGCCAGCAGCTTAATGCCGAGTTCCTACGAGCAGTACTTC.

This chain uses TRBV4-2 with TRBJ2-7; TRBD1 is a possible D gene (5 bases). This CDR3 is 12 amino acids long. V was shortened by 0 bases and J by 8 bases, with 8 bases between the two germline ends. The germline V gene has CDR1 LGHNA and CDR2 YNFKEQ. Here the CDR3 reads CASSQDSDKQYF. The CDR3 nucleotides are TGTGCCAGCAGCCAAGATTCGGACAAGCAGTACTTC.

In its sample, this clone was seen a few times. The CDR3 protein is CSVERSREAFF. Written as DNA, the CDR3 is TGCAGCGTTGAACGTAGCCGAGAAGCTTTCTTT. This chain uses TRBV29-1 with TRBJ1-1, with D unclear. The V gene lost 2 bases and the J gene lost 8 bases, with 9 bases spanning the gap. The CDR3 is 11 residues long. Germline V gene data show CDR1 as SQVTM and CDR2 as ANQGSEA.

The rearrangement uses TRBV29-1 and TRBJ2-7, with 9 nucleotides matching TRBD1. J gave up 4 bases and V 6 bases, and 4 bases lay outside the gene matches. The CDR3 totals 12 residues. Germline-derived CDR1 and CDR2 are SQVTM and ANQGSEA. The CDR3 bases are TGCAGCGTCGCAGGACAGGGGTACGAGCAGTACTTC. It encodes CSVAGQGYEQYF.